The present T cell receptor beta chain was sequenced within a study of cytomegalovirus exposure and HLA in healthy donors. The length of the CDR3 is 16 residues. The V gene lost 1 base and the J gene lost 0 bases, with 13 bases spanning the gap. Germline V gives CDR1 SGHNT, CDR2 YYREEE (reference sequence). PCR amplification relied on 60 Vbeta primers (plus 13 Jbeta primers). Clones were sequenced by immunoSEQ multiplex PCR, and TCRdb holds only the in-frame ones, with some missing. The table records tens of thousands of clones, roughly 76% of them present only once. The rearrangement joins TRBV5-4 to TRBJ1-1, with D perhaps matching TRBD1 (5 bases). Sequenced: PBMCs. The origin of this receptor is a man between 60 and 70 years old in good health and CMV-seropositive. The CDR3 loop reads CASSLFQGLVNTEAFF. CDR3 nucleotide sequence: TGTGCCAGCAGCTTGTTTCAGGGCTTGGTGAACACTGAAGCTTTCTTT.